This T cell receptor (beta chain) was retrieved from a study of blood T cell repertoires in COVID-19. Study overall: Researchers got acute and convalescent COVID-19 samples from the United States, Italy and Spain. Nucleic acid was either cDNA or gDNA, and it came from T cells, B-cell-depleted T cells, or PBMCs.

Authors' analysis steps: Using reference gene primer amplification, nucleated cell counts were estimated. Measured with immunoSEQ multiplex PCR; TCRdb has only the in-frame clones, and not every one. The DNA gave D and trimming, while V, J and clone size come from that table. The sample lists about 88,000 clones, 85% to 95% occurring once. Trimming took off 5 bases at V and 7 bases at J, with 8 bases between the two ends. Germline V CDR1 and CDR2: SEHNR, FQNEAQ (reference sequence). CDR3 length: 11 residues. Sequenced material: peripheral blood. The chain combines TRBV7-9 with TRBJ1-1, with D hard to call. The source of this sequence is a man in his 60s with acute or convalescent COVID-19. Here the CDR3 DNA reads TGTGCCAGCAGCCCGGTAGTTGAAGCTTTCTTT. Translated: CASSPVVEAFF.